The source of this TCR beta chain is a study of blood T cell repertoires in COVID-19. In the study overall: In each case, the material was cDNA or gDNA derived from T cells, B-cell-depleted T cells, or PBMCs.

This clone was detected once. Residents of around 24 US areas, aged about 18 to 95 years, made up the participants. CDR3 size: 15 residues. The germline CDR1 and CDR2 sequences are MGHRA and YSYEKL. Trimming removed 1 base from V and 0 bases from J, with 7 bases in between. Using immunoSEQ multiplex PCR, the repertoire was profiled, and TCRdb retains in-frame clones only, with some absent. The sample consists of about 150,000 clones, 70% to 90% of them appearing once. V gene TRBV4-1 combines with J gene TRBJ1-5; D gene unclear. This clonotype originated in a woman in her thirties or forties who had recovered from COVID-19. The sequenced material came from PBMCs or T cells enriched from blood (not recorded which). The CDR3 DNA is TGCGCCAGCAGCCAAGGTGTTAATAGCAATCAGCCCCAGCATTTT. Protein product: CASSQGVNSNQPQHF.